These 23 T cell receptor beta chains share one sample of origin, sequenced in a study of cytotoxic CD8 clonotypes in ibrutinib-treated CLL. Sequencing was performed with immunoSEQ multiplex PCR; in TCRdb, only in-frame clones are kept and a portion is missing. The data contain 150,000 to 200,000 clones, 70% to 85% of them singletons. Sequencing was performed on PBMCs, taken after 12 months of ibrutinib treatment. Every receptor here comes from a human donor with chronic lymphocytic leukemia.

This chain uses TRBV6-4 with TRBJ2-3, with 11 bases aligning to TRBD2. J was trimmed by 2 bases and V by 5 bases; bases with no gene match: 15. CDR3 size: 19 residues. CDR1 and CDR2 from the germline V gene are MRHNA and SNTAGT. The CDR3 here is CASSFTSGRSLGDTDTQYF. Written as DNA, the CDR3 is TGTGCCAGCAGTTTTACTAGCGGGAGATCCCTAGGGGACACAGATACGCAGTATTTT.

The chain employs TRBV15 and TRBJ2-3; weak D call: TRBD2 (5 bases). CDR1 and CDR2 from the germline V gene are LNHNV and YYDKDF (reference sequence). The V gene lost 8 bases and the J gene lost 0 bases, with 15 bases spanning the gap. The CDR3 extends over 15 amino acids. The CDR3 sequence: CATRTGTYSTDTQYF. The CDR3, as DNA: TGTGCCACCCGAACGGGAACCTATAGCACAGATACGCAGTATTTT.

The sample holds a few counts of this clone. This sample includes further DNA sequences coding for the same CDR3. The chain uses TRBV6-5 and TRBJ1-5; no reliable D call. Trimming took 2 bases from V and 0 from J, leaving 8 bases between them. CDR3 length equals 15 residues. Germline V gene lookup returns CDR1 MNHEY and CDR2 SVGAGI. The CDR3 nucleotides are TGTGCCAGCAGTTACAATGGACTTAGCAATCAGCCCCAGCATTTT. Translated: CASSYNGLSNQPQHF.

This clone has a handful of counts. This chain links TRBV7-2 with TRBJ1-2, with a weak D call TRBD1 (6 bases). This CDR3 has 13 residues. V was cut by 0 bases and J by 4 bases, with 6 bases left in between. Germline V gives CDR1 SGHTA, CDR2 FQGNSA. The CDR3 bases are TGTGCCAGCAGCTTAGCGGACAGCTATGGCTACACCTTC. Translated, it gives CASSLADSYGYTF. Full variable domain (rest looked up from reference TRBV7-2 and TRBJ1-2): GAGVSQSPSNKVTEKGKDVELRCDPISGHTALYWYRQSLGQGLEFLIYFQGNSAPDKSGLPSDRFSAERTGGSVSTLTIQRTQQEDSAVYLCASSLADSYGYTFGSGTRLTVV.

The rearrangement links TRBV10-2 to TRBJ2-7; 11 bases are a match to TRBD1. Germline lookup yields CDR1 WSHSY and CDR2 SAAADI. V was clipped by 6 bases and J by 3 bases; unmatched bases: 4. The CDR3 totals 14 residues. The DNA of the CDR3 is TGCGCCAGCAGGGAGGGACAGGGGGTCTACGAGCAGTACTTC. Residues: CASREGQGVYEQYF.

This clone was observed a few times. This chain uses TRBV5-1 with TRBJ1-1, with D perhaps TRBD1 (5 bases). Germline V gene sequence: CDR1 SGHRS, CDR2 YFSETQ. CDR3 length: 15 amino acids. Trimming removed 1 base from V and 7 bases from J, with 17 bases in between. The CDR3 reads CASSLYPGEGLEAFF. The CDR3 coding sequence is TGCGCCAGCAGCTTGTATCCGGGGGAAGGCCTTGAAGCTTTCTTT. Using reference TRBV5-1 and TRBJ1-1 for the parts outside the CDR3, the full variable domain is KAGVTQTPRYLIKTRGQQVTLSCSPISGHRSVSWYQQTPGQGLQFLFEYFSETQRNKGNFPGRFSGRQFSNSRSEMNVSTLELGDSALYLCASSLYPGEGLEAFFGQGTRLTVV.

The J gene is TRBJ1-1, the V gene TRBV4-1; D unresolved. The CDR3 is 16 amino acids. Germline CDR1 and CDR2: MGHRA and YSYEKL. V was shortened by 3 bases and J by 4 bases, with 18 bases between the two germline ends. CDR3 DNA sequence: TGCGCCAGCAGCCATGTTATCAGAGATGGGTTCACTGAAGCTTTCTTT. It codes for CASSHVIRDGFTEAFF.

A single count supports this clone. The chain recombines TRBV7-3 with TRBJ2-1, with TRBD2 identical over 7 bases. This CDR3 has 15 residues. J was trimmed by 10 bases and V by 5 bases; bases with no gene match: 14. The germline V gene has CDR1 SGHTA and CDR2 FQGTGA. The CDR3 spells CASSPLLAPTGEQFF. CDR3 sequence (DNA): TGTGCCAGCAGCCCTTTACTAGCGCCTACCGGGGAGCAGTTCTTC.

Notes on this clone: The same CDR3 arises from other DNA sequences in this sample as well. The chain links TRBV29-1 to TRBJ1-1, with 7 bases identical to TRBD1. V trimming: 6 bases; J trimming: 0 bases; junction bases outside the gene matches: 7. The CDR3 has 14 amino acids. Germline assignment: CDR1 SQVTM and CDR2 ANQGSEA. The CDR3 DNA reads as TGCAGCGTGTACAGGGGTGGGGTGAACACTGAAGCTTTCTTT. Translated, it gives CSVYRGGVNTEAFF.

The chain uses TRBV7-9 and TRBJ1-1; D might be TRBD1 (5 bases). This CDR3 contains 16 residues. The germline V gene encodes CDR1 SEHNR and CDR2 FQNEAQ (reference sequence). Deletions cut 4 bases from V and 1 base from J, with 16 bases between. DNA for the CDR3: TGTGCCAGCAGCTCACCTCCGGACGACAGGAACACTGAAGCTTTCTTT. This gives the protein CASSSPPDDRNTEAFF.

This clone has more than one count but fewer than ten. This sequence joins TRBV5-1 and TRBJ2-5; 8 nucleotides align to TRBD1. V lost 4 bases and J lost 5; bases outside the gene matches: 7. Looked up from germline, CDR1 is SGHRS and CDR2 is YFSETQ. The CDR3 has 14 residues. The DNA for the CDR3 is TGCGCCAGCAGCACGACAGGGGATCGGGAGACCCAGTACTTC. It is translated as CASSTTGDRETQYF.

In DNA, the CDR3 is TGCGCCAGCAAAAAAGGGCAACCAGGGGAAACCGGGGAGCTGTTTTTT. Protein product: CASKKGQPGETGELFF. The V call is TRBV5-1, the J call TRBJ2-2; D is possibly TRBD1 (6 bases). CDR1 is SGHRS, CDR2 YFSETQ, per germline. Trimming took off 6 bases at V and 5 bases at J, with 20 bases between the two ends. The CDR3 has 16 residues.

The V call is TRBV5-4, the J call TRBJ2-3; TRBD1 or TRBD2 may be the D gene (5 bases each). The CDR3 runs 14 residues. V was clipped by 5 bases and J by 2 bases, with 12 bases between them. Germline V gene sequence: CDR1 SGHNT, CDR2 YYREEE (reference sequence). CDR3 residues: CASRGTVTTDTQYF. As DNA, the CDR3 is TGTGCCAGCAGGGGGACGGTTACCACAGATACGCAGTATTTT.

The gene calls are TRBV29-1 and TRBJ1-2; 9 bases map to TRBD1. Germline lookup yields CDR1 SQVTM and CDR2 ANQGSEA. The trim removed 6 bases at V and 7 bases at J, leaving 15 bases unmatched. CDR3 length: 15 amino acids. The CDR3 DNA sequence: TGCAGCGTACTTGCCGGGACAGGGATCCTCGGTGGCTACACCTTC. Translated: CSVLAGTGILGGYTF.

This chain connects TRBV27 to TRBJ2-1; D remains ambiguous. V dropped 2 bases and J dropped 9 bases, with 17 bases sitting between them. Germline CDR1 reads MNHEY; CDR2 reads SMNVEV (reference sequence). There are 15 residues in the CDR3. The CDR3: CASSLRSPGSSEQFF. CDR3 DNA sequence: TGTGCCAGCAGTTTAAGGTCCCCCGGAAGCAGTGAGCAGTTCTTC.

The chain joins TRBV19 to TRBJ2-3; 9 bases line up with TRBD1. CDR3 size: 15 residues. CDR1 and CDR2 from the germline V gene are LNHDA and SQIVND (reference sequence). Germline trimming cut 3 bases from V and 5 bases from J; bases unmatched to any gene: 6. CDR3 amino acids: CASSIGQGIRDTQYF. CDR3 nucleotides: TGTGCCAGTAGTATCGGACAGGGGATCAGAGATACGCAGTATTTT.

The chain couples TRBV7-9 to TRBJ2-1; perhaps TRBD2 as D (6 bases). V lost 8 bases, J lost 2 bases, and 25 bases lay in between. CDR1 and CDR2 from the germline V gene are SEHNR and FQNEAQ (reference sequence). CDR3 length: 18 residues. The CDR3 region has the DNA TGTGCCAGCGCGGCCGCATGGGGAGGCGCCTCGGCCTACAATGAGCAGTTCTTC. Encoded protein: CASAAAWGGASAYNEQFF.

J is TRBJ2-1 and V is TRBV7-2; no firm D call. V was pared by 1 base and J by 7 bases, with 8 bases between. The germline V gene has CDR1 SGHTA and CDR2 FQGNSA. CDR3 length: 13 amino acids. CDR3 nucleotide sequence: TGTGCCAGCAGCTTAGTGGCTAGGAATGAGCAGTTCTTC. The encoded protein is CASSLVARNEQFF. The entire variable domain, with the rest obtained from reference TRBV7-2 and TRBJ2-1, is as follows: GAGVSQSPSNKVTEKGKDVELRCDPISGHTALYWYRQSLGQGLEFLIYFQGNSAPDKSGLPSDRFSAERTGGSVSTLTIQRTQQEDSAVYLCASSLVARNEQFFGPGTRLTVL.

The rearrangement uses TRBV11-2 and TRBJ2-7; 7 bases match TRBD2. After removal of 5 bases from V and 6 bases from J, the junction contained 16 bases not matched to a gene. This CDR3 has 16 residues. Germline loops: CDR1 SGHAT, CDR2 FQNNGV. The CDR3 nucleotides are TGTGCCAGCAGCGCTGACAGAGGACTAGTATTGGGCGAGCAGTACTTC. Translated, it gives CASSADRGLVLGEQYF.

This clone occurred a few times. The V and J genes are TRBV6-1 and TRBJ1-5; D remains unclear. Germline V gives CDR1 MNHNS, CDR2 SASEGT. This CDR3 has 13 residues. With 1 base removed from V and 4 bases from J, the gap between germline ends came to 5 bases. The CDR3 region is CASSEVGNQPQHF. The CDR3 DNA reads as TGTGCCAGCAGTGAAGTGGGGAATCAGCCCCAGCATTTT.

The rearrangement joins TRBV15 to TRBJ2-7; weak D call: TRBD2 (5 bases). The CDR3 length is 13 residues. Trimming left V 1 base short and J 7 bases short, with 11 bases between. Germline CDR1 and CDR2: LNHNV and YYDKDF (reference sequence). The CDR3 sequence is CATSRGGSGEQYF. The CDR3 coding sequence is TGTGCCACCAGCAGAGGAGGGTCCGGGGAGCAGTACTTC. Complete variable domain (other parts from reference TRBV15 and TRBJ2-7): DAMVIQNPRYQVTQFGKPVTLSCSQTLNHNVMYWYQQKSSQAPKLLFHYYDKDFNNEADTPDNFQSRRPNTSFCFLDIRSPGLGDTAMYLCATSRGGSGEQYFGPGTRLTVT.

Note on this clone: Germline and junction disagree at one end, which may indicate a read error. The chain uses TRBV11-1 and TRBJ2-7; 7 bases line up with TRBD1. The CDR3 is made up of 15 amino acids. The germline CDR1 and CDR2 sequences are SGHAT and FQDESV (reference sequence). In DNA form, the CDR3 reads TGTGCCAGCAGTTCCCCCTCGACAGGGTCAGGACCTCCCCTCTTC. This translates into CASSSPSTGSGPPLF. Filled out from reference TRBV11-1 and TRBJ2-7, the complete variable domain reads EAEVAQSPRYKITEKSQAVAFWCDPISGHATLYWYRQILGQGPELLVQFQDESVVDDSQLPKDRFSAERLKGVDSTLKIQPAELGDSAMYLCASSSPSTGSGPPLFGPGTRLTVT.

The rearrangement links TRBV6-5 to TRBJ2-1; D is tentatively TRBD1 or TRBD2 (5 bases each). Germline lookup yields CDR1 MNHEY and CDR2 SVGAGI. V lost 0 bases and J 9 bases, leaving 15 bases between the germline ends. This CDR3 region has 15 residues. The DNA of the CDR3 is TGTGCCAGCAGTTACTCCGGTAATCGGGGCGGTGAGCAGTTCTTC. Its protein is CASSYSGNRGGEQFF.